The 17 T cell receptor beta chains presented below share a single source sample, sequenced in a study of T cell responses to AZD1222 COVID-19 vaccine. Measured with immunoSEQ multiplex PCR; TCRdb has only the in-frame clones, and not every one. The data show approximately 160,000 clones, roughly 94% seen once. This specimen consisted of peripheral blood, obtained 28 days after the second AZD1222 dose. Receptors were obtained from an adult who received the AZD1222 COVID-19 vaccine.

The V gene is TRBV7-9, the J gene TRBJ2-7; TRBD1 matches at 9 bases. The germline gives CDR1 SEHNR, CDR2 FQNEAQ (reference sequence). The trim removed 2 bases at V and 6 bases at J, leaving 2 bases unmatched. This CDR3 region has 13 residues. The CDR3 sequence is CASSLRQGVEQYF. The CDR3 DNA is TGTGCCAGCAGCTTACGACAGGGGGTCGAGCAGTACTTC.

The chain couples TRBV19 to TRBJ2-1, with 9 bases aligning to TRBD1. There are 15 residues in the CDR3. Germline CDR1 is LNHDA and CDR2 is SQIVND (reference sequence). The V gene end was trimmed by 1 base and the J gene end by 9 bases; junction bases not matched to a gene: 7. In DNA, the CDR3 is TGTGCCAGTAGTATAGGGGACAGGGTAAGGGGTGAGCAGTTCTTC. It specifies CASSIGDRVRGEQFF.

The CDR3 DNA sequence: TGTGCCAGCTCCGGACGGACCTTCTCTGGAAACACCATATATTTT. It codes for CASSGRTFSGNTIYF. The V and J genes are TRBV3-1 (or the pseudogene TRBV3-2) and TRBJ1-3; the D is unclear. With 8 bases removed from V and 0 bases from J, the gap between germline ends came to 14 bases. CDR1 LGHDT and CDR2 YNNKEL come from the germline V gene (reference sequence). The CDR3 totals 15 residues.

The chain links TRBV7-9 to TRBJ1-1; TRBD1 is a possible D gene (5 bases). Looked up from germline, CDR1 is SEHNR and CDR2 is FQNEAQ (reference sequence). The CDR3 runs to 13 residues. Trimming took off 4 bases at V and 5 bases at J, with 11 bases between the two ends. The CDR3 region has the DNA TGTGCCAGCAGCTCGGGACGGATTACTGAAGCTTTCTTT. It specifies CASSSGRITEAFF.

The chain is built from TRBV9 and TRBJ2-2, with unresolved D. The CDR3 runs 14 residues. Per germline, CDR1 SGDLS and CDR2 YYNGEE. Trimming cost V 0 bases and J 6 bases, with 9 bases left between them. The CDR3 reads CASSVARGPGELFF. Here the CDR3 DNA reads TGTGCCAGCAGCGTAGCTAGAGGACCCGGGGAGCTGTTTTTT.

The chain has TRBV5-1 and TRBJ2-5; D remains unclear. Germline assignment: CDR1 SGHRS and CDR2 YFSETQ. Trimming shortened V by 4 bases and J by 5 bases, and 9 bases separated the two germline ends. The CDR3 consists of 12 residues. The CDR3 sequence is CASSPLGETQYF. The CDR3 coding sequence is TGCGCCAGCAGCCCTCTCGGGGAGACCCAGTACTTC.

The chain recombines TRBV7-9 with TRBJ2-7; 11 bases fit TRBD1. The CDR3 consists of 15 residues. Germline V gene sequence: CDR1 SEHNR, CDR2 FQNEAQ (reference sequence). J gave up 7 bases and V 5 bases, and 10 bases lay outside the gene matches. CDR3 amino acids: CASSQRTGGLWEQYF. Here the CDR3 DNA reads TGTGCCAGCAGCCAAAGGACAGGGGGCCTGTGGGAGCAGTACTTC.

The chain has TRBV11-3 and TRBJ2-3, with D unresolved. CDR1 is SGHNT and CDR2 is YENEEA in the germline V gene. There are 11 residues in the CDR3. Trimming cost V 1 base and J 8 bases, with 4 bases left between them. The DNA for the CDR3 is TGTGCCAGCAGCTTAGGTGGTACGCAGTATTTT. Translated: CASSLGGTQYF.

Here the CDR3 reads CSVSGNTEAFF. CDR3 bases: TGCAGCGTTAGCGGGAACACTGAAGCTTTCTTT. The rearrangement links TRBV29-1 to TRBJ1-1; D gene ambiguous. This CDR3 contains 11 residues. In germline, CDR1 is SQVTM, CDR2 ANQGSEA. V was cut by 5 bases and J by 1 base, with 5 bases left in between. The variable domain in full, completed from reference TRBV29-1 and TRBJ1-1, reads SAVISQKPSRDICQRGTSLTIQCQVDSQVTMMFWYRQQPGQSLTLIATANQGSEATYESGFVIDKFPISRPNLTFSTLTVSNMSPEDSSIYLCSVSGNTEAFFGQGTRLTVV.

The V call is TRBV5-6, the J call TRBJ1-5; no clear D. The V gene's germline CDR1 is SGHDT and CDR2 YYEEEE. This CDR3 is 16 amino acids long. Trimming removed 0 bases from V and 0 bases from J, with 10 bases in between. The chain's CDR3 is CASSLGIELSNQPQHF. In DNA form, the CDR3 reads TGTGCCAGCAGCTTGGGCATAGAGCTTAGCAATCAGCCCCAGCATTTT.

This rearrangement joins TRBV27 to TRBJ2-2, with a weak D call TRBD1 (5 bases). Germline CDR1 and CDR2: MNHEY and SMNVEV (reference sequence). The CDR3 loop spans 13 amino acids. Trimming removed 3 bases at V and 6 bases at J, with 8 bases between. CDR3 sequence: CASSFLGAGELFF. The CDR3 DNA reads as TGTGCCAGCAGTTTTCTAGGGGCCGGGGAGCTGTTTTTT.

This chain connects TRBV9 to TRBJ2-7, with D possibly TRBD2 on 5 matching bases. Trimming stripped 4 bases from V and 2 bases from J, with 13 bases between. In germline, CDR1 is SGDLS, CDR2 YYNGEE. The CDR3 totals 14 residues. This CDR3 is CASSTREGTYEQYF. CDR3 nucleotides: TGTGCCAGCAGCACCCGGGAAGGGACCTACGAGCAGTACTTC. The entire variable domain, with the rest obtained from reference TRBV9 and TRBJ2-7, is as follows: DSGVTQTPKHLITATGQRVTLRCSPRSGDLSVYWYQQSLDQGLQFLIQYYNGEERAKGNILERFSAQQFPDLHSELNLSSLELGDSALYFCASSTREGTYEQYFGPGTRLTVT.

This clone has just a few counts. The rearrangement uses TRBV9 and TRBJ2-1; TRBD2 is a possible D gene (5 bases). Trimming pared 3 bases from V and 7 bases from J, leaving 8 bases between. Germline V gene lookup returns CDR1 SGDLS and CDR2 YYNGEE. The CDR3 sequence is 12 residues long. The CDR3 loop reads CASSDTRNEQFF. The CDR3, as DNA: TGTGCCAGCAGCGACACTAGGAATGAGCAGTTCTTC.

This chain links TRBV5-4 with TRBJ2-3; 9 nucleotides line up with TRBD1. Germline V gene sequence: CDR1 SGHNT, CDR2 YYREEE (reference sequence). The CDR3 extends over 17 amino acids. V dropped 4 bases and J dropped 2; count of bases not matched to a gene: 11. The DNA of the CDR3 is TGTGCCAGCAGCATCGACAGGGGGGTTTCCCTCACAGATACGCAGTATTTT. This gives the protein CASSIDRGVSLTDTQYF. The variable domain in full, completed from reference TRBV5-4 and TRBJ2-3, reads ETGVTQSPTHLIKTRGQQVTLRCSSQSGHNTVSWYQQALGQGPQFIFQYYREEENGRGNFPPRFSGLQFPNYSSELNVNALELDDSALYLCASSIDRGVSLTDTQYFGPGTRLTVL.

CDR3 coding DNA: TGTGCCAGCAGTTCGGGACTAAGAAGGACCCAGTACTTC. Its protein product is CASSSGLRRTQYF. The chain recombines TRBV6-5 with TRBJ2-5, with 7 bases fitting TRBD2. The V gene's germline CDR1 is MNHEY and CDR2 SVGAGI. The CDR3 totals 13 residues. Germline trimming cut 4 bases from V and 7 bases from J; bases unmatched to any gene: 6.

V and J are TRBV6-5 and TRBJ1-1; no reliable D call. CDR1 and CDR2 from the germline V gene are MNHEY and SVGAGI. Trimming took off 4 bases at V and 0 bases at J, with 15 bases between the two ends. This CDR3 has 16 residues. CDR3 sequence reads: CASSFSVGSMNTEAFF. The CDR3 DNA follows: TGTGCCAGCAGTTTTTCGGTAGGTTCGATGAACACTGAAGCTTTCTTT.

V usage is TRBV20-1 and J usage is TRBJ2-5; D unresolved. The CDR3 contains 11 residues. With 5 bases removed from V and 7 bases from J, the gap between germline ends came to 11 bases. CDR1 and CDR2 (germline): DFQATT, SNEGSKA (reference sequence). The CDR3, as DNA: TGCAGTGCTGGGCCCCCGGGGACCCAGTACTTC. It codes for CSAGPPGTQYF.